This T cell receptor (beta chain) was captured by sequencing in a study of T-cell memory formation after mild COVID-19. TCRdb called the 5' RACE reads again in MiXCR, with one record for every CDR3 protein. The sample includes 350,000 to 450,000 distinct CDR3 sequences, around 15% seen only once; the top ten take 20% to 25%. V gave up 0 bases and J gave up 3 bases, with 14 bases separating them. From germline, CDR1 is LGHNA and CDR2 YNFKEQ. The CDR3 loop spans 16 amino acids. This clonotype came up a few times. The chain has TRBV4-2 and TRBJ1-1; weak D call: TRBD1 (5 bases). The TCR comes from a man younger than 35 who had mild COVID-19 (a few samples of this study predate the infection). Cell type and time point are not known. The sequenced sample was PBMCs or a T cell subset sorted from them (not recorded which). The CDR3, as DNA: TGTGCCAGCAGCCAAGATATAACAGCGGGGGACACTGAAGCTTTCTTT. Its translation: CASSQDITAGDTEAFF.